This T cell receptor (beta chain) was retrieved from a study of shared clonotypes between healthy human individuals. Background on the study: Used for every donor were three CD4 naive, three CD4 memory, two CD8 naive and one CD8 memory plate. Study-wide points: Clonotype sharing across a few donors was observed for around 4.5% of naive CD4 clonotypes.

This CDR3 is built from 15 residues. Germline V gene data show CDR1 as SGHDT and CDR2 as YYEEEE. The V and J ends lost 0 bases and 5 bases, in that order; junction bases with no gene match: 1. How the authors handled the data: ImmunoSEQ output lacked quality scores and full-length reads, limiting matched filtering. This table comes from immunoSEQ multiplex PCR, and its TCRdb copy is limited to in-frame clones, with some not included. Clone size and V and J calls were adopted from that table, with D and trimming inferred from the DNA. The sample shows millions of clones, 90% to 95% of them seen only once. Notes on this clone: Its antigen is undetermined.

Material: naive CD4+ T cells sorted from blood. Subset meaning: CD45RA+ positively selected. The source is a man aged 18 to 30 in good health. The chain employs TRBV5-6 and TRBJ2-2, with 10 bases lining up with TRBD1. CDR3 loop: CASSLGQGATGELFF. CDR3 nucleotide sequence: TGTGCCAGCAGCTTGGGACAGGGGGCTACCGGGGAGCTGTTTTTT.